The T cell receptor beta chain described here comes from a study of blood T cells in healthy people across ages. A second about 7 to 12 cycle PCR used barcoded and J-beta primers. One entry per CDR3 protein, called by TCRdb with MiXCR from the 5' RACE reads. The sample has 800,000 or so distinct CDR3 sequences, roughly 25% seen once; the top ten hold under 4.5%. CDR1 ENHRY and CDR2 SYGVKD come from the germline V gene. V lost 2 bases and J lost 6, with 17 bases in between. The CDR3 has 16 residues. These data are also associated with another study on T cells of mothers and their children. That paper states: Donation came from three healthy Caucasian mothers together with their six children. All extracted RNA went into cDNA synthesis, approximately 1.5 ug per 15 ul. Related mother-child pairs showed slightly, non-significantly higher overlap than unrelated pairs.

The chain links TRBV10-3 to TRBJ2-4; TRBD2 is a possible D gene (5 bases). This TCR derives from a boy aged 5-17 years in good health. Sequenced: blood. For the CDR3, the DNA is TGTGCCATCAGTGAGGGGCTGACGGACTTTAGAAACATTCAGTACTTC. It encodes CAISEGLTDFRNIQYF.